Below are 18 T cell receptor beta chains sequenced from a single sample in a study of OX40 agonist ivuxolimab in advanced cancers. The table came from immunoSEQ multiplex PCR; TCRdb's copy has only in-frame clones and leaves some out. The data hold roughly 100,000 clones, with roughly 90% observed a single time. The starting material was CD4+ or CD8+ T cells sorted from blood, obtained in a trial of the OX40 agonist ivuxolimab. The receptors were gathered from an adult with an advanced solid tumor such as melanoma, head and neck, liver or kidney cancer.

The rearrangement uses TRBV30 and TRBJ1-2; D call uncertain. V was pared by 0 bases and J by 4 bases, with 9 bases between. Germline CDR1 and CDR2: GTSNPN and SVGIG (reference sequence). The length of the CDR3 is 13 residues. DNA for the CDR3: TGTGCCTGGAGTGTACAAAAAGGCTATGGCTACACCTTC. It specifies CAWSVQKGYGYTF.

The rearrangement joins TRBV7-9 to TRBJ2-3, with no clear D. Germline CDR1 SEHNR, CDR2 FQNEAQ (reference sequence). Trimming removed 3 bases from V and 1 base from J, with 5 bases in between. There are 13 residues in the CDR3. The CDR3 DNA reads as TGTGCCAGCAGCTTTCAGGGCACAGATACGCAGTATTTT. This translates into CASSFQGTDTQYF.

In this sample, this clone turned up once. The chain uses TRBV11-2 and TRBJ2-5, with D perhaps matching TRBD2 (6 bases). Germline lookup yields CDR1 SGHAT and CDR2 FQNNGV. Trimming stripped 5 bases from V and 2 bases from J, with 18 bases between. The CDR3 loop spans 16 amino acids. The CDR3 reads CASSPPGLRLQETQYF. CDR3 in DNA: TGTGCCAGCAGCCCGCCGGGACTTCGCCTGCAAGAGACCCAGTACTTC.

The chain combines TRBV15 with TRBJ1-2, with D unclear. The CDR3 runs 16 residues. The germline V gene has CDR1 LNHNV and CDR2 YYDKDF (reference sequence). Trimming removed 0 bases at V and 4 bases at J, with 15 bases between. Written as DNA, the CDR3 is TGTGCCACCAGCAGAGAGCGGCAGACAAACTTCTATGGCTACACCTTC. Its protein is CATSRERQTNFYGYTF.

J is TRBJ2-1 and V is TRBV6-1, with 11 bases that match TRBD2. The germline V gene encodes CDR1 MNHNS and CDR2 SASEGT. There are 14 residues in the CDR3. V lost 9 bases, J lost 4 bases, and 5 bases stayed unmatched. This CDR3 is CASSTSGSYNEQFF. The DNA for the CDR3 is TGTGCCAGTAGCACTAGCGGGAGTTACAATGAGCAGTTCTTC.

The chain recombines TRBV6-5 with TRBJ1-2; D unresolved. Germline lookup yields CDR1 MNHEY and CDR2 SVGAGI. V gave up 2 bases and J gave up 4 bases, with 14 bases separating them. The CDR3 spans 15 residues. Written as DNA, the CDR3 is TGTGCCAGCAGTTACGCATCGGGAAGCGGCTATGGCTACACCTTC. Translating it yields CASSYASGSGYGYTF.

This chain uses TRBV29-1 with TRBJ2-5; 8 positions match TRBD2. Trimming at V came to 4 bases and at J to 1 base, leaving 8 bases not matched to a gene. This CDR3 has 15 amino acids. Per the germline V gene, CDR1 is SQVTM and CDR2 is ANQGSEA. DNA for the CDR3: TGCAGCGTTGTTGGCCTAGCGGGTATCCAAGAGACCCAGTACTTC. Protein: CSVVGLAGIQETQYF.

The chain employs TRBV19 and TRBJ2-7, with TRBD2 identical over 7 bases. The V segment lost 3 bases and the J segment 2 bases; nucleotides outside the gene matches: 4. The CDR3 has 14 residues. The germline V gene encodes CDR1 LNHDA and CDR2 SQIVND (reference sequence). The DNA for the CDR3 is TGTGCCAGTAGTATGACGGCGGGAGCCTACGAGCAGTACTTC. This encodes CASSMTAGAYEQYF.

This clone was detected once. J is TRBJ2-2 and V is TRBV6-5, with D perhaps TRBD1 or TRBD2 (5 bases each). This CDR3 comprises 15 residues. V was pared by 5 bases and J by 5 bases, with 15 bases between. The germline CDR1 and CDR2 sequences are MNHEY and SVGAGI. Here the CDR3 reads CASSNQGDWTGELFF. DNA of the CDR3: TGTGCCAGCAGTAATCAGGGAGATTGGACCGGGGAGCTGTTTTTT.

The chain joins TRBV6-5 to TRBJ2-1; the match to TRBD2 covers 12 bases. The germline V gene encodes CDR1 MNHEY and CDR2 SVGAGI. The CDR3 is made up of 15 amino acids. The trim removed 7 bases at V and 8 bases at J, leaving 9 bases unmatched. CDR3 loop: CASNRGLAGTYEQFF. The CDR3 DNA sequence: TGTGCCAGCAATAGAGGACTAGCGGGAACATATGAGCAGTTCTTC.

The chain has TRBV7-8 and TRBJ2-6; TRBD2 matches 12 bases. With V trimmed by 2 bases and J by 0 bases, 5 bases remained unmatched. Germline assignment: CDR1 SGHVS and CDR2 FQNEAQ. This CDR3 region has 19 residues. The CDR3: CASSLRLAGGSSGANVLTF. CDR3 DNA: TGTGCCAGCAGCTTACGGCTAGCGGGAGGGAGCTCTGGGGCCAACGTCCTGACTTTC.

CDR3 in DNA: TGTGCCAGCAGCGGGACTAGGCAAGAGACCCAGTACTTC. Translating it yields CASSGTRQETQYF. V and J are TRBV9 and TRBJ2-5; 7 bases are a match to TRBD2. The CDR3 sequence is 13 residues long. Trimming at V came to 3 bases and at J to 2 bases, leaving 1 base not matched to a gene. Germline loops: CDR1 SGDLS, CDR2 YYNGEE.

This sequence joins TRBV4-1 and TRBJ1-1; unclear D gene. CDR3 size: 13 residues. Germline CDR1 reads MGHRA; CDR2 reads YSYEKL. The V end was cut by 3 bases, the J end by 5 bases, with 10 bases between. The CDR3 protein is CASSQETATEAFF. CDR3 nucleotide sequence: TGCGCCAGCAGCCAGGAGACCGCTACTGAAGCTTTCTTT.

The chain recombines TRBV6-6 with TRBJ1-5; D remains unclear. The germline gives CDR1 MNHNY, CDR2 SVGAGI (reference sequence). The germline V and J ends were trimmed by 0 bases and 5 bases, with 8 bases remaining between them. The CDR3 contains 14 residues. This chain's CDR3 is CASSYSGVDQPQHF. The CDR3, as DNA: TGTGCCAGCAGTTACTCCGGGGTGGATCAGCCCCAGCATTTT.

This chain links TRBV28 with TRBJ2-1; D not resolved. The CDR3 totals 12 residues. V lost 3 bases to trimming and J lost 4 bases, with 4 bases between them. From germline, CDR1 is MDHEN and CDR2 SYDVKM. CDR3: CASSFNYNEQFF. In nucleotides, the CDR3 is TGTGCCAGCAGTTTCAATTACAATGAGCAGTTCTTC.

CDR3 DNA sequence: TGTGCCAGCAGCTGGGCGGGCAACCGCGGGGACAATGAGCAGTTCTTC. Amino acids: CASSWAGNRGDNEQFF. This chain joins TRBV7-9 and TRBJ2-1, with D maybe TRBD2 (6 bases). Germline V CDR1 and CDR2: SEHNR, FQNEAQ (reference sequence). Trimming stripped 4 bases from V and 5 bases from J, with 18 bases between. This CDR3 has 16 amino acids. Full variable domain (missing parts from reference TRBV7-9 and TRBJ2-1): DTGVSQNPRHKITKRGQNVTFRCDPISEHNRLYWYRQTLGQGPEFLTYFQNEAQLEKSRLLSDRFSAERPKGSFSTLEIQRTEQGDSAMYLCASSWAGNRGDNEQFFGPGTRLTVL.

The rearrangement uses TRBV27 and TRBJ1-1; D might be TRBD1 (6 bases). V lost 6 bases, J lost 4 bases, and 12 bases lay in between. CDR3 length: 13 residues. Per the germline V gene, CDR1 is MNHEY and CDR2 is SMNVEV (reference sequence). The CDR3 nucleotides are TGTGCCAGCAGCTTTGGGGGCGGCACTGAAGCTTTCTTT. It codes for CASSFGGGTEAFF.

This clone was recorded once. The chain combines TRBV27 with TRBJ2-7; TRBD2 matches at 7 bases. The junction had 15 bases not matched to a gene; V was cut back by 10 bases and J by 0 bases. CDR3 length: 16 residues. The germline gives CDR1 MNHEY, CDR2 SMNVEV (reference sequence). The CDR3 sequence: CATSELSGLSSYEQYF. As DNA, the CDR3 is TGTGCCACCTCAGAACTTAGCGGGTTAAGCTCCTACGAGCAGTACTTC.